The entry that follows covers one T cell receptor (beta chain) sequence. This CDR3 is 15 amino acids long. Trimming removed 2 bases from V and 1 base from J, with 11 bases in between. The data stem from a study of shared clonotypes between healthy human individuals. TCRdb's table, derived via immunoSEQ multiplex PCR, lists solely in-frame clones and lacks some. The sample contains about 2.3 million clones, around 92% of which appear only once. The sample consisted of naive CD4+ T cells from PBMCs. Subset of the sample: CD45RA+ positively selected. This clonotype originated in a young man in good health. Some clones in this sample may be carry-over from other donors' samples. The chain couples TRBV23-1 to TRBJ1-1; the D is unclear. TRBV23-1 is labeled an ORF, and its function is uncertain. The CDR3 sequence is CASSQAAGTNTEAFF. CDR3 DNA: TGCGCCAGCAGTCAAGCGGCAGGAACGAACACTGAAGCTTTCTTT.